This TCR beta chain was identified in a study of cytomegalovirus exposure and HLA in healthy donors. Study-wide points: Later analysis suggested most CMV-associated TCR beta chains were HLA-restricted. It was likely that a cluster of highly shared sequence variants was a sequencing artifact.

Notes on this clone: Antigen: not known.

The PCR made use of 60 Vbeta and 13 Jbeta primers. The data were produced by immunoSEQ multiplex PCR, yet TCRdb's version contains in-frame clones alone and is incomplete. The table has roughly 170,000 clones, approximately 82% seen once. The CDR3 runs 12 residues. Germline CDR1 and CDR2: ENHRY and SYGVKD. With 3 bases removed from V and 1 base from J, the gap between germline ends came to 4 bases. This rearrangement joins TRBV10-3 to TRBJ2-7; D gene ambiguous. This clonotype originated in a girl aged 2 to 9 in good health and CMV-seropositive. The sample comprised PBMCs. CDR3 DNA: TGTGCCATCAGTGACAGTTCCTACGAGCAGTACTTC. Translation gives CAISDSSYEQYF.